The clone carrying this T cell receptor (beta chain) was detected ten times or more. Its specificity is not known. CDR3 size: 14 residues. Germline V CDR1 and CDR2: MDHEN, SYDVKM. The V and J ends lost 1 base and 8 bases respectively, with 14 bases between them. The data were taken from a study of CD8 T cells in ankylosing spondylitis. Study findings and constraints: One TCR beta motif, made up of about 8 highly homologous variants, appeared characteristic of ankylosing spondylitis blood.

TCRdb independently ran MiXCR on the 5' RACE reads; one entry per CDR3 protein. The sample lists 180,000 or so distinct CDR3 sequences; 11% were seen once. Sequencing was performed on blood, either unsorted or a sorted T cell fraction (not recorded which). The clonotype was recovered from a male donor with ankylosing spondylitis or in good health (not recorded which). The J gene is TRBJ1-2, the V gene TRBV28; the D is unclear. The CDR3 DNA reads as TGTGCCAGCAGTTTATCCCCAAGGGTCGGGGGCTACACCTTC. Encoded protein: CASSLSPRVGGYTF.